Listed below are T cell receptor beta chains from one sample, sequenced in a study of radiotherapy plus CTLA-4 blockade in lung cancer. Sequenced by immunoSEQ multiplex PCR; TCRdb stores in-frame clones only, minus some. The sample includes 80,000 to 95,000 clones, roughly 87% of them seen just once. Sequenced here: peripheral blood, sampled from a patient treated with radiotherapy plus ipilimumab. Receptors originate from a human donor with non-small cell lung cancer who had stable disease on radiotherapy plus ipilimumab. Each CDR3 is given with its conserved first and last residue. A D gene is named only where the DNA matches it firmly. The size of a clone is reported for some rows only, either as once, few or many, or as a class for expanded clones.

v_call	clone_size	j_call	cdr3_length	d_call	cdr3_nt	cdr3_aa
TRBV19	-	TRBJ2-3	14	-	TGTGCCAGTAATTCAGGGGACGGTCCAGATACGCAGTATTTT	CASNSGDGPDTQYF
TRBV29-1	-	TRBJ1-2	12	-	TGCAGCGTTGAGAGCGGCTTCGGGGGCTACACCTTC	CSVESGFGGYTF
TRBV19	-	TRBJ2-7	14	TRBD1	TGTGCCAGTAGCTCGGGACAGGGTACCTACGAGCAGTACTTC	CASSSGQGTYEQYF
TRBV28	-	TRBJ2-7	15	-	TGTGCCAGCACCGAACGGGGTGGAGCTTCCTACGAGCAGTACTTC	CASTERGGASYEQYF
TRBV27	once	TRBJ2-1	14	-	TGTGCCAGCAGTTTACTGGGAGGTGGGAATGAGCAGTTCTTC	CASSLLGGGNEQFF
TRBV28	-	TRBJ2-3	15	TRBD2	TGTGCCAGCAGTTTGGGGACTAGTGTGGGAGATACGCAGTATTTT	CASSLGTSVGDTQYF
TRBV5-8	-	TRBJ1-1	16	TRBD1	TGTGCCAGCAGGCCGGGACAGGGGCTCCTAGACACTGAAGCTTTCTTT	CASRPGQGLLDTEAFF
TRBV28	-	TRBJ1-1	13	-	TGTGCCAGCATAAGGGGGAAGAACACTGAAGCTTTCTTT	CASIRGKNTEAFF
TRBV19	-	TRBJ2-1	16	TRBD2	TGTGCCAGTAGTATAGACGGGCGGGGGGCCTACAATGAGCAGTTCTTC	CASSIDGRGAYNEQFF
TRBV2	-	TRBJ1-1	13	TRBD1	TGTGCCAGCAGTAGGGACAGGAACACTGAAGCTTTCTTT	CASSRDRNTEAFF
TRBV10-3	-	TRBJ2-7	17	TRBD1	TGTGCCATCAGTGAGGGGAGTGCCGGGACAGGTGGGGGGAAGCAGTACTTC	CAISEGSAGTGGGKQYF
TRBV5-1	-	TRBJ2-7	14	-	TGCGCCAGCAGCTTGTTTGACTACGCCTACGAGCAGTACTTC	CASSLFDYAYEQYF
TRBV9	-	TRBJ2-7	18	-	TGTGCCAGCAGCGTAGGATTGTCTCTGCAGGGAAGTCACTACGAGCAGTACTTC	CASSVGLSLQGSHYEQYF
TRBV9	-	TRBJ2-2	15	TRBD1	TGTGCCAGCACCCCTCGGGACAGATCCACCGGGGAGCTGTTTTTT	CASTPRDRSTGELFF
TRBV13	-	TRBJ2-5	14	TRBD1	TGTGCCAGCAGCTTCAGGGGGCAGGAAGAGACCCAGTACTTC	CASSFRGQEETQYF
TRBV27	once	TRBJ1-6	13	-	TGTGCCAGCAAATCCGGGGTGAAGTCACCCCTCCACTTT	CASKSGVKSPLHF
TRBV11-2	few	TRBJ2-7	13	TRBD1	TGTGCCAGCAAGCTGACAGGGATCCACGAGCAGTACTTC	CASKLTGIHEQYF
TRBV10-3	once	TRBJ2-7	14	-	TGTGCCATCAAAGAGGCCGGCAGGGAGGACGAGCAGTACTTC	CAIKEAGREDEQYF
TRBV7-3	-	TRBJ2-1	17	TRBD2	TGTGCCAGCAGCTTGGGGAATCTAGCGGGAGTGGACAATGAGCAGTTCTTC	CASSLGNLAGVDNEQFF
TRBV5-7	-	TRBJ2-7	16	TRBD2	TGTGCCAGCAGCCTCGGTAGCGGGGGGGCTTCCTACGAGCAGTACTTC	CASSLGSGGASYEQYF
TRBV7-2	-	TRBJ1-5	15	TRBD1	TGTGCCAGCAGTAACCGACAGGGATCAGGACAGCCCCAGCATTTT	CASSNRQGSGQPQHF
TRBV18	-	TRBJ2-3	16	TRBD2	TGTGCCAGCTCACCCACTCTAGCGGGAGGCACAGATACGCAGTATTTT	CASSPTLAGGTDTQYF
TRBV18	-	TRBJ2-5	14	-	TGTGCCAGCTCACCACCGGTTTTGGGTGAGACCCAGTACTTC	CASSPPVLGETQYF
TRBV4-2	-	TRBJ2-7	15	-	TGTGCCAGCAGCCAAGGGAGCGGATCCTCCTACGAGCAGTACTTC	CASSQGSGSSYEQYF
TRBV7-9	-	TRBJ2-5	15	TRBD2	TGTGCCAGCAGCCCCAGACTAGCGGAAAAAGAGACCCAGTACTTC	CASSPRLAEKETQYF
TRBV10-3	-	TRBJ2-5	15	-	TGTGCCATCAGTGAGTCGGACAGTCCAGGAGAGACCCAGTACTTC	CAISESDSPGETQYF
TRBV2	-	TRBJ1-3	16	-	TGTGCCAGCAGTGCGGTTCGGGGGAGGTCTGGAAACACCATATATTTT	CASSAVRGRSGNTIYF
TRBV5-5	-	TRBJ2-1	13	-	TGTGCCAGCACCCCACGGGGCAGCAATGAGCAGTTCTTC	CASTPRGSNEQFF
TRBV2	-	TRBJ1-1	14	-	TGTGCCAGCAGTGAAGCGCTGACAGCCACTGAAGCTTTCTTT	CASSEALTATEAFF
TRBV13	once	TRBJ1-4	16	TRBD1	TGTGCCAGCAGCTCAGGGGGCGCCGGGATTAATGAAAAACTGTTTTTT	CASSSGGAGINEKLFF
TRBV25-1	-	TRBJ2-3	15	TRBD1	TGTGCCAGCAGTGAGGACAGGGGGCGCATAGATACGCAGTATTTT	CASSEDRGRIDTQYF
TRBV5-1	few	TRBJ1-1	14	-	TGCGCCAGCAGCTCACGCGGAGGGTACACTGAAGCTTTCTTT	CASSSRGGYTEAFF
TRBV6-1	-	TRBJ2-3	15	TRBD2	TGTGCCAGCATGAGGACTAGCGGGAGATCGGATACGCAGTATTTT	CASMRTSGRSDTQYF
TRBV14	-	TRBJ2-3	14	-	TGTGCCAGCAGCCCCCGGACTGTCACAGATACGCAGTATTTT	CASSPRTVTDTQYF
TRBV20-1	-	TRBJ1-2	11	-	TGCAGTGCTAACAGTTACTATGGCTACACCTTC	CSANSYYGYTF
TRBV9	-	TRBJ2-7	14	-	TGTGCCAGCAGCGTAGGTAGCAAGGCCTACGAGCAGTACTTC	CASSVGSKAYEQYF
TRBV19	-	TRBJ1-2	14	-	TGTGCCAGTAGTATATGGGGTTCTAACTATGGCTACACCTTC	CASSIWGSNYGYTF
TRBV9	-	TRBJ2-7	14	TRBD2	TGTGCCAGCAGCTCAGGGCGGGGGGCCTACGAGCAGTACTTC	CASSSGRGAYEQYF
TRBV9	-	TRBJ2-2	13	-	TGTGCCAGCAGCCCCCAACGTCCCGGGGAGCTGTTTTTT	CASSPQRPGELFF
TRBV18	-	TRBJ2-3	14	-	TGTGCCAGCTCACCACGGGTTACCCCAGATACGCAGTATTTT	CASSPRVTPDTQYF
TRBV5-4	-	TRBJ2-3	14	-	TGTGCCAGCAGCTCCCAGGGTAGCACAGATACGCAGTATTTT	CASSSQGSTDTQYF